The 2 T cell receptor beta chains below all came from one sample that was sequenced in a study of blood T cells in healthy people across ages. Combining a sample-barcoded 5' primer with a J-beta primer mix, a second PCR ran for roughly 7 to 11 cycles. One entry per CDR3 protein, called by TCRdb with MiXCR from the 5' RACE reads. Here the sample spans 600,000 or so distinct CDR3 sequences, under 30% being singletons. The sequenced sample was blood. Receptors were obtained from a woman over 75 in good health.

The chain joins TRBV7-2 to TRBJ2-5; D is tentatively TRBD1 or TRBD2 (5 bases each). Gene TRBJ2-7 matches the end of the DNA better, so the J call may be wrong. CDR1 is SGHTA, CDR2 FQGNSA, per germline. The CDR3 spans 14 residues. The CDR3 spells CASNNRDESYEQYF. CDR3 DNA sequence: TGTGCCAGCAACAACCGGGACGAAAGTTACGAGCAGTACTTC.

This clonotype has a count of ten or more. The chain uses TRBV20-1 and TRBJ2-4; the match to TRBD1 covers 8 bases. Germline V gives CDR1 DFQATT, CDR2 SNEGSKA (reference sequence). After removal of 6 bases from V and 8 bases from J, the junction contained 12 bases not matched to a gene. The CDR3 covers 14 residues. The CDR3 DNA reads as TGCAGTGCAACCCGGACAGGGCGGTCGGACATTCAGTACTTC. Protein product: CSATRTGRSDIQYF.